These 21 T cell receptor beta chains originate from one sample sequenced in a study of cytomegalovirus exposure and HLA in healthy donors. Use of 60 Vbeta and 13 Jbeta primers characterized the PCR. Profiling relied on immunoSEQ multiplex PCR, and the TCRdb table lists in-frame clones only, not all of them. The sample records 90,000 to 100,000 clones, roughly three quarters being singletons. Sequenced: PBMCs. Receptors were obtained from a woman aged 55-69 years in good health and CMV-seropositive.

The J gene is TRBJ2-5, the V gene TRBV2; 8 bases match TRBD2. The CDR3 sequence is 14 residues long. From germline, CDR1 is SNHLY and CDR2 FYNNEI. V shed 4 bases, J shed 5 bases, and the junction held 6 bases outside the gene matches. The CDR3 DNA reads as TGTGCCAGCAGTGTGGGACTAGAATCGGAGACCCAGTACTTC. The encoded protein is CASSVGLESETQYF.

The chain couples TRBV9 to TRBJ1-3, with a tentative D call TRBD1 (6 bases). The CDR3 covers 14 residues. Germline CDR1 is SGDLS and CDR2 is YYNGEE. The germline V and J ends were trimmed by 4 bases and 7 bases, with 15 bases remaining between them. The chain's CDR3 is CASSPQGRVNTIYF. CDR3 DNA sequence: TGTGCCAGCAGCCCGCAGGGGCGGGTGAACACCATATATTTT.

The genes are TRBV6-5 and TRBJ2-7, with D possibly matching TRBD1 (6 bases). V was cut by 5 bases and J by 0 bases, with 14 bases left in between. There are 15 residues in the CDR3. Germline V gives CDR1 MNHEY, CDR2 SVGAGI. The CDR3 sequence: CASSARQVSSYEQYF. The CDR3 DNA sequence: TGTGCCAGCAGTGCAAGACAGGTGAGCTCCTACGAGCAGTACTTC.

This chain uses TRBV6-5 with TRBJ2-5; TRBD2 agrees at 7 bases. TRBJ2-7 explains the end of the DNA better; the J call may be wrong. The germline V gene encodes CDR1 MNHEY and CDR2 SVGAGI. CDR3 length: 15 amino acids. The CDR3, as DNA: TGTGCCAGCAGTTACTCGCCCAGCGGGATCGACGAGCAGTACTTC. Its protein is CASSYSPSGIDEQYF.

The chain employs TRBV11-2 and TRBJ1-2; 8 nucleotides align to TRBD1. Germline V gene sequence: CDR1 SGHAT, CDR2 FQNNGV. The CDR3 covers 13 residues. Trimming took 6 bases from V and 4 from J; bases not matched to a gene: 4. CDR3 residues: CASSSTGAYGYTF. The CDR3 DNA reads TGTGCCAGCAGTTCGACAGGGGCCTATGGCTACACCTTC.

The chain has TRBV7-3 and TRBJ2-1; the match to TRBD2 covers 12 bases. The germline gives CDR1 SGHTA, CDR2 FQGTGA. The trim removed 4 bases at V and 9 bases at J, leaving 10 bases unmatched. This CDR3 is built from 16 residues. The CDR3 here is CASSSRGTSGRTEQFF. The CDR3 DNA follows: TGTGCCAGCAGCTCCCGAGGCACTAGCGGGAGGACTGAGCAGTTCTTC.

A few counts support this clone. This sequence joins TRBV10-2 and TRBJ1-4, with D perhaps TRBD1 (5 bases). Trimming left V 0 bases short and J 7 bases short, with 9 bases between. CDR3 size: 14 residues. Germline V lookup: CDR1 WSHSY, CDR2 SAAADI. CDR3 DNA sequence: TGCGCCAGCAGTGAGTCGGGGGGAGGTGAAAAACTGTTTTTT. The encoded protein is CASSESGGGEKLFF.

The chain links TRBV27 to TRBJ2-2; 8 bases map to TRBD2. V shed 7 bases, J shed 6 bases, and the junction held 4 bases outside the gene matches. CDR1 is MNHEY, CDR2 SMNVEV, per germline (reference sequence). The CDR3 is 13 amino acids. The CDR3 coding sequence is TGTGCCAGCATGAGACTAGCGCCCGGGGAGCTGTTTTTT. The encoded protein is CASMRLAPGELFF.

This sequence joins TRBV28 and TRBJ1-3; D is unclear. Per germline, CDR1 MDHEN and CDR2 SYDVKM. V shed 0 bases and J shed 4 bases, with 7 bases lying between them. This CDR3 region has 14 residues. CDR3 amino acids: CASSLWREGNTIYF. The CDR3 coding sequence is TGTGCCAGCAGTTTATGGAGAGAAGGAAACACCATATATTTT. Drawing the rest from reference TRBV28 and TRBJ1-3, the complete variable domain is DVKVTQSSRYLVKRTGEKVFLECVQDMDHENMFWYRQDPGLGLRLIYFSYDVKMKEKGDIPEGYSVSREKKERFSLILESASTNQTSMYLCASSLWREGNTIYFGEGSWLTVV.

This clone appeared once. The chain couples TRBV5-1 to TRBJ2-3; unclear D gene. V shed 1 base and J shed 5 bases, with 14 bases lying between them. Germline assignment: CDR1 SGHRS and CDR2 YFSETQ. The CDR3 is made up of 15 amino acids. For the CDR3, the DNA is TGCGCCAGCAGCTTGTATCTAGATACGAGAGATACGCAGTATTTT. It translates to CASSLYLDTRDTQYF.

This clone was seen at least ten times. The chain links TRBV7-6 to TRBJ1-3; 12 positions agree with TRBD1. The V and J ends lost 5 bases and 0 bases, in that order; junction bases with no gene match: 8. The CDR3 runs 18 residues. Germline V gene lookup returns CDR1 SGHVS and CDR2 FNYEAQ. The CDR3 region has the DNA TGTGCCAGCAGCCCGGCATGGGGACAGGGGGCCTCTGGAAACACCATATATTTT. Its protein is CASSPAWGQGASGNTIYF.

The rearrangement joins TRBV30 to TRBJ2-7; perhaps TRBD2 as D (6 bases). Germline loops: CDR1 GTSNPN, CDR2 SVGIG (reference sequence). The ends were cut back, 1 base at V and 6 bases at J, with 25 bases in the middle. This CDR3 comprises 17 residues. CDR3: CAWSGDGGEAKYREQYF. CDR3 DNA sequence: TGTGCCTGGAGTGGGGACGGCGGGGAAGCTAAGTATCGCGAGCAGTACTTC.

The chain employs TRBV13 and TRBJ2-7; 8 bases fit TRBD2. From germline, CDR1 is PRHDT and CDR2 FYEKMQ (reference sequence). Trimming at V came to 3 bases and at J to 4 bases, leaving 8 bases not matched to a gene. CDR3 length: 15 residues. CDR3 nucleotide sequence: TGTGCCAGCAGCTTCGGAACTAGCGGAAATTACGAGCAGTACTTC. Its translation is CASSFGTSGNYEQYF.

The chain carries TRBV7-9 and TRBJ1-1; D gene unclear. The CDR3 covers 15 residues. With 3 bases removed from V and 6 bases from J, the gap between germline ends came to 17 bases. Germline CDR1 and CDR2: SEHNR and FQNEAQ (reference sequence). CDR3 region: CASSFGITSDSEAFF. CDR3 DNA sequence: TGTGCCAGCAGCTTTGGCATTACCAGCGATTCTGAAGCTTTCTTT.

The table lists this clone with a count of one. The J gene is TRBJ1-1, the V gene TRBV21-1. TRBV21-1 counts as a pseudogene. This CDR3 is built from 18 residues. CDR3 in amino acids: CASSPPGGKGETNTEAFF. The DNA of the CDR3 is TGTGCCAGCAGCCCCCCGGGAGGGAAAGGTGAGACGAACACTGAAGCTTTCTTT.

The genes are TRBV15 and TRBJ1-4, with 7 bases lining up with TRBD1. Per germline, CDR1 LNHNV and CDR2 YYDKDF (reference sequence). The CDR3 is 14 residues long. With 4 bases clipped from V and 7 bases from J, the junction kept 6 bases outside the gene matches. CDR3 DNA sequence: TGTGCCACCAGCACCCGTCGGGACAGTGAAAAACTGTTTTTT. Translating it yields CATSTRRDSEKLFF.

The V and J genes are TRBV30 and TRBJ2-1; 9 bases match TRBD2. This CDR3 contains 14 residues. Germline loops: CDR1 GTSNPN, CDR2 SVGIG (reference sequence). Losses at the gene ends were 2 bases for V and 2 bases for J; bases not matched to a gene: 1. This CDR3 is CAWSRTSAYNEQFF. DNA of the CDR3: TGTGCCTGGAGTCGGACTAGCGCCTACAATGAGCAGTTCTTC.

This clone was recorded a few times. J is TRBJ2-7 and V is TRBV4-1, with a possible D match to TRBD2 (5 bases). CDR3 length: 14 amino acids. Germline CDR1 reads MGHRA; CDR2 reads YSYEKL. Trimming pared 1 base from V and 2 bases from J, leaving 9 bases between. The DNA for the CDR3 is TGCGCCAGCAGCCAAGGTCCGGGAACCTACGAGCAGTACTTC. Encoded protein: CASSQGPGTYEQYF.

The chain couples TRBV5-1 to TRBJ2-7; 11 nucleotides line up with TRBD2. The CDR3 length is 14 residues. Germline CDR1 is SGHRS and CDR2 is YFSETQ. V trimming: 3 bases; J trimming: 4 bases; junction bases outside the gene matches: 3. CDR3 residues: CASSSGTSGYEQYF. The CDR3 nucleotides are TGCGCCAGCAGCTCCGGGACTAGCGGATACGAGCAGTACTTC.

The V gene is TRBV19, the J gene TRBJ1-1; D unresolved. The CDR3 length is 15 residues. The germline V and J ends were trimmed by 6 bases and 0 bases, with 14 bases remaining between them. CDR1 and CDR2 (germline): LNHDA, SQIVND (reference sequence). The CDR3 loop reads CASSDPRGMNTEAFF. CDR3 sequence (DNA): TGTGCCAGTAGCGATCCCCGGGGAATGAACACTGAAGCTTTCTTT.

The gene calls are TRBV18 and TRBJ2-5; D is ambiguous. The length of the CDR3 is 14 residues. The germline V and J ends were trimmed by 6 bases and 5 bases, with 16 bases remaining between them. Germline assignment: CDR1 KGHSH and CDR2 LQKENI. The CDR3 nucleotides are TGTGCCAGCTCCCCTGCGGTCGTGAGTGAGACCCAGTACTTC. It codes for CASSPAVVSETQYF.